These 2 T cell receptor beta chains were all obtained from the same sample, sequenced in a study of blood T cell repertoires in COVID-19. Sequenced by immunoSEQ multiplex PCR; TCRdb stores in-frame clones only, minus some. The sample contains tens of thousands of clones, about 89% of which appear only once. What was sequenced was peripheral blood. Source of these receptors: a man in his forties or fifties with active or convalescent COVID-19.

This clone has just one count. The rearrangement uses TRBV29-1 and TRBJ1-3, with D maybe TRBD1 (5 bases). Germline V lookup: CDR1 SQVTM, CDR2 ANQGSEA. This CDR3 has 13 amino acids. The germline V and J ends were trimmed by 6 bases and 0 bases, with 9 bases remaining between them. CDR3 sequence: CSVGQVSGNTIYF. The CDR3 DNA is TGCAGCGTCGGACAAGTCTCTGGAAACACCATATATTTT.

The V call is TRBV7-6, the J call TRBJ2-2, with 7 bases fitting TRBD1. CDR1 and CDR2 from the germline V gene are SGHVS and FNYEAQ. V shed 2 bases, J shed 5 bases, and the junction held 5 bases outside the gene matches. This CDR3 has 15 residues. In nucleotides, the CDR3 is TGTGCCAGCAGCTTAATGTCAGGGGGTACCGGGGAGCTGTTTTTT. Translating gives CASSLMSGGTGELFF.